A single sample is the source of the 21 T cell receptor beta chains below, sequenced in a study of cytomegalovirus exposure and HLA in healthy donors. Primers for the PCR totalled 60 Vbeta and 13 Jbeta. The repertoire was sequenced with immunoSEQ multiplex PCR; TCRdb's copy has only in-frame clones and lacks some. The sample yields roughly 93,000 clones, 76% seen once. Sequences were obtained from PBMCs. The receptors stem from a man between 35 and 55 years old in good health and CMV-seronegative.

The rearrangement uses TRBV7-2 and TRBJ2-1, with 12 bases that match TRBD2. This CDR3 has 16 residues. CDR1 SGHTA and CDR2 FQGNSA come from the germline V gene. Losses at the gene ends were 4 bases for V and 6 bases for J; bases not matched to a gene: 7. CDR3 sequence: CASSSSGGASLNEQFF. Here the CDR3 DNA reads TGTGCCAGCAGCTCTAGCGGGGGGGCCTCCCTCAATGAGCAGTTCTTC.

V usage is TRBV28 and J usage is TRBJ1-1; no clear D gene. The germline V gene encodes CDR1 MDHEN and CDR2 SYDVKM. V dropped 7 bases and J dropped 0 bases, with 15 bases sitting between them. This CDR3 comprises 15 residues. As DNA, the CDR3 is TGTGCCAGCACGACAACTATGGACTTGAACACTGAAGCTTTCTTT. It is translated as CASTTTMDLNTEAFF.

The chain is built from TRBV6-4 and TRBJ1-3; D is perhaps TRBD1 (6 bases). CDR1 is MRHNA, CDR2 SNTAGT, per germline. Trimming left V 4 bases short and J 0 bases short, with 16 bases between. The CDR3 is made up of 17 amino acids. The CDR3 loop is CASSGQALFVSGNTIYF. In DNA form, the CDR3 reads TGTGCCAGCAGTGGACAGGCCCTCTTCGTCTCTGGAAACACCATATATTTT.

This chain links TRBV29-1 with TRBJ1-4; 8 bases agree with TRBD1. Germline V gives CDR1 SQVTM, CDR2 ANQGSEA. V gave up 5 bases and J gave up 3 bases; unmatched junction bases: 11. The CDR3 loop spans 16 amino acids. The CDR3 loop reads CSVHLRGQKANEKLFF. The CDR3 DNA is TGCAGCGTTCATCTCAGGGGGCAAAAGGCTAATGAAAAACTGTTTTTT.

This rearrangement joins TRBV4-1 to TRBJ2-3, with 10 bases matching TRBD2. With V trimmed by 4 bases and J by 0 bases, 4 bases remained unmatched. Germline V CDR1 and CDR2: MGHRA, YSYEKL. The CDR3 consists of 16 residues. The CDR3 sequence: CASSPGLAASTDTQYF. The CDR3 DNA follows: TGCGCCAGCAGCCCAGGACTAGCGGCTAGCACAGATACGCAGTATTTT.

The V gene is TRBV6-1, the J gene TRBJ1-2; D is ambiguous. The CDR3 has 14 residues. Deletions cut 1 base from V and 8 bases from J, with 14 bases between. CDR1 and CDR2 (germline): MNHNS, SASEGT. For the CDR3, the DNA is TGTGCCAGCAGTGAAGGTTGGGCAGTACGAGGCTACACCTTC. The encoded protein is CASSEGWAVRGYTF.

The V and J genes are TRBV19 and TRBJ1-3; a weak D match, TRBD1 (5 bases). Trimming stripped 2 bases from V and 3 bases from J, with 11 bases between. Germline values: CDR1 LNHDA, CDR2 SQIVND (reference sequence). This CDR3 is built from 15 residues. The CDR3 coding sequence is TGTGCCAGTAGTATACGGACAATTGATGGAAACACCATATATTTT. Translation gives CASSIRTIDGNTIYF.

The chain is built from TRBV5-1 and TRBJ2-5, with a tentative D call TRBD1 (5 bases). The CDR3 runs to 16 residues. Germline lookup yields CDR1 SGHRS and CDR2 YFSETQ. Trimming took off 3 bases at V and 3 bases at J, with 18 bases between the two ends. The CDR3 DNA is TGCGCCAGCAGCTCCCCCCTCAGGGCTGGAAAAGAGACCCAGTACTTC. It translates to CASSSPLRAGKETQYF. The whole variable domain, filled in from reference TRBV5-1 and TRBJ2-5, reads KAGVTQTPRYLIKTRGQQVTLSCSPISGHRSVSWYQQTPGQGLQFLFEYFSETQRNKGNFPGRFSGRQFSNSRSEMNVSTLELGDSALYLCASSSPLRAGKETQYFGPGTRLLVL.

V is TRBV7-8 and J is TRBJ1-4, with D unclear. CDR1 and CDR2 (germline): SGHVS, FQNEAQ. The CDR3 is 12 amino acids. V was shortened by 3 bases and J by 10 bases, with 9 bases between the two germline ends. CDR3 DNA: TGTGCCAGCAGCTTGGCGGGTCGAAAACTGTTTTTT. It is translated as CASSLAGRKLFF.

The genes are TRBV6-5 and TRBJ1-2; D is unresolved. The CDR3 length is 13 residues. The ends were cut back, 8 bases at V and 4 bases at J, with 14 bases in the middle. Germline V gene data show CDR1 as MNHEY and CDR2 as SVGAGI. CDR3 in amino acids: CASRFSYSYGYTF. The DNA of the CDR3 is TGTGCCAGCCGATTTTCGTACAGCTATGGCTACACCTTC.

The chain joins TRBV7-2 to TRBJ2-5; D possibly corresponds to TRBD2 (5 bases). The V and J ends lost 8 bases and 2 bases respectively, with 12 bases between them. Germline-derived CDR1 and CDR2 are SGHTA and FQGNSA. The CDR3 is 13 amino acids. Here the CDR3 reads CASGRGIQETQYF. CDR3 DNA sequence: TGTGCCAGCGGCCGAGGGATACAAGAGACCCAGTACTTC.

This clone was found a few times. This chain's CDR3 is CAIGSGDTEAFF. The CDR3 DNA reads TGTGCCATCGGCTCGGGGGACACTGAAGCTTTCTTT. V is TRBV10-3 and J is TRBJ1-1, with D possibly TRBD1 on 5 matching bases. Looked up from germline, CDR1 is ENHRY and CDR2 is SYGVKD. Trimming pared 8 bases from V and 3 bases from J, leaving 10 bases between. This CDR3 is 12 amino acids long.

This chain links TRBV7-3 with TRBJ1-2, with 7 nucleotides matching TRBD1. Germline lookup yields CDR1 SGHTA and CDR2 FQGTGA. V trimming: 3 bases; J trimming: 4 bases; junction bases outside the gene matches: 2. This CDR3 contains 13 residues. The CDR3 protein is CASSFQGGYGYTF. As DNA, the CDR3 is TGTGCCAGCAGCTTTCAGGGGGGCTATGGCTACACCTTC. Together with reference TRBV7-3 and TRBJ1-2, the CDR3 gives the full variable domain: GAGVSQTPSNKVTEKGKYVELRCDPISGHTALYWYRQSLGQGPEFLIYFQGTGAADDSGLPNDRFFAVRPEGSVSTLKIQRTERGDSAVYLCASSFQGGYGYTFGSGTRLTVV.

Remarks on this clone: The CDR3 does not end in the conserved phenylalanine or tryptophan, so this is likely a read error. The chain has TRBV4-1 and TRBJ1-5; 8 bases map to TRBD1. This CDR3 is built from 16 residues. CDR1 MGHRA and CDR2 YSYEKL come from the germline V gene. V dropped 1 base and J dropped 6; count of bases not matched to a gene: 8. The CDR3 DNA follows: TGCGCCAGCAGCCAAGGGAGCCAGGGGGCGAGTCAGCCCCAGCATCTT. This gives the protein CASSQGSQGASQPQHL.

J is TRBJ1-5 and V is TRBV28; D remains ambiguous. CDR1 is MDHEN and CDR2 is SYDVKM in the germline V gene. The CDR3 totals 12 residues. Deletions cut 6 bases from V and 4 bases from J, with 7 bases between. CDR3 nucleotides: TGTGCCAGCAGGTCTGTGAATCAGCCCCAGCATTTT. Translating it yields CASRSVNQPQHF.

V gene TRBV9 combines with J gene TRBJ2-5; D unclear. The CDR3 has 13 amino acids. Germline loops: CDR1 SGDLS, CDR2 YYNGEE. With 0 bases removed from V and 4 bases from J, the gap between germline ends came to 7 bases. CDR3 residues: CASSVAAGETQYF. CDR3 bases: TGTGCCAGCAGCGTAGCAGCAGGAGAGACCCAGTACTTC.

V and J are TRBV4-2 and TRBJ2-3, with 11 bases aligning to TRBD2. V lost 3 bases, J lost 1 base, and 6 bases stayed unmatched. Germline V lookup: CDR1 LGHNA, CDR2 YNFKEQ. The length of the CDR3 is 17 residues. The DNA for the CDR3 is TGTGCCAGCAGCCATCTAGCGGGGGGTTCTGGCACAGATACGCAGTATTTT. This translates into CASSHLAGGSGTDTQYF.

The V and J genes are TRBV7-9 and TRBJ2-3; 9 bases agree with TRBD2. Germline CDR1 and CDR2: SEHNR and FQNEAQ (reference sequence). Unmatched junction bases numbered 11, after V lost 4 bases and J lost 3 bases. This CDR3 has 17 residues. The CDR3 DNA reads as TGTGCCAGCAGCTCCCAGGGGGGCGGGGGGGCAACAGATACGCAGTATTTT. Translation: CASSSQGGGGATDTQYF.

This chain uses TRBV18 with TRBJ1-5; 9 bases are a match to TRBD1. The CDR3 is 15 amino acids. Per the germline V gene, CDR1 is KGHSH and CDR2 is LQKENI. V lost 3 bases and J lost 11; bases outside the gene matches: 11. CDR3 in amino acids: CASSPGTGIFGTQHF. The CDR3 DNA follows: TGTGCCAGCTCACCCGGGACAGGGATTTTTGGGACCCAGCATTTT.

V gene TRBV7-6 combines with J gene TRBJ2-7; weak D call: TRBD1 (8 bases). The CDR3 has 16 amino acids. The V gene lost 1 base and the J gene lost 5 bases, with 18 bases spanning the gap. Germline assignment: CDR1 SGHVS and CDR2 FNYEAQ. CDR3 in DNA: TGTGCCAGCAGCTTAGGGGGGACAGGTGGGAGGGACGAGCAGTACTTC. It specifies CASSLGGTGGRDEQYF.

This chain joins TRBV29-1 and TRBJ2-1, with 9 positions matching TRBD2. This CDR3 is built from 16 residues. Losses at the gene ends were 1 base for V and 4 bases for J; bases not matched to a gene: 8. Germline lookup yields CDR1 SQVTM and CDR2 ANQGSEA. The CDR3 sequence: CSVEGGLAGFYNEQFF. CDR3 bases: TGCAGCGTTGAAGGGGGGCTAGCGGGGTTTTACAATGAGCAGTTCTTC.